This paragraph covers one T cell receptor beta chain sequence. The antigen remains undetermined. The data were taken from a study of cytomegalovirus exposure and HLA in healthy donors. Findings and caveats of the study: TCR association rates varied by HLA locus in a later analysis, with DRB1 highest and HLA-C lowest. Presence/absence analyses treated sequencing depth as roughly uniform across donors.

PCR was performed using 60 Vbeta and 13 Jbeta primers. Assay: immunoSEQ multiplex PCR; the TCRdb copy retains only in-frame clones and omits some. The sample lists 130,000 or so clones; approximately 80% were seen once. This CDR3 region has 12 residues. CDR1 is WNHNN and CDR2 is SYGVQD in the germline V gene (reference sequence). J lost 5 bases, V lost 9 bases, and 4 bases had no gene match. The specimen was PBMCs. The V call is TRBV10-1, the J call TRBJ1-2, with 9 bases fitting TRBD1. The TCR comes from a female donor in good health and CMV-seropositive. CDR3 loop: CASYGTGYGYTF. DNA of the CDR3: TGCGCCAGTTACGGGACAGGGTATGGCTACACCTTC.